A selection of T cell receptor beta chains follows, all from one sample in a study of early T cells in non-severe SARS-CoV-2 infection. MiXCR, run by TCRdb on the 5' RACE reads, gives a single entry per CDR3 protein. The sample yields some 26,000 distinct CDR3 sequences, about 4.2% seen once. Sequencing input: whole blood. These receptors all stem from an adult who was a healthcare worker with PCR-confirmed SARS-CoV-2 infection or an uninfected control (not recorded which). CDR3s include the opening cysteine and the closing phenylalanine or tryptophan. A D gene is named only where the DNA matches it firmly. For some rows the clone size is stated as once, few or many, or as a class when expanded; others skip it.

D	V	J	size	CDR3	DNA
NA	TRBV9	TRBJ2-2	few	CASSVVSGRTTTGELFF	TGTGCCAGCAGCGTAGTTTCGGGGCGGACTACCACCGGGGAGCTGTTTTTT
NA	TRBV4-1	TRBJ1-1	many	CASSQEDVAVFVNTEAFF	TGCGCCAGCAGCCAAGAAGATGTGGCAGTCTTCGTGAACACTGAAGCTTTCTTT
TRBD2	TRBV10-3	TRBJ2-1	few	CAISASGEDNEQFF	TGTGCCATCTCAGCTAGCGGGGAGGACAATGAGCAGTTCTTC
TRBD1	TRBV7-6	TRBJ2-2	few	CASSGTGGTGELFF	TGTGCCAGCAGTGGGACAGGGGGTACCGGGGAGCTGTTTTTT
TRBD2	TRBV19	TRBJ2-5	many	CASSIRTSGRTETQYF	TGTGCCAGTAGTATCCGGACTAGCGGGAGGACAGAGACCCAGTACTTC
TRBD2	TRBV15	TRBJ2-1	few	CATSRGLAGVGRNEQFF	TGTGCCACCAGCAGAGGCCTAGCGGGAGTTGGTCGGAATGAGCAGTTCTTC
TRBD1	TRBV4-1	TRBJ1-2	many	CASSQPGQTNYGYTF	TGCGCCAGCAGCCAGCCGGGACAGACAAACTATGGCTACACCTTC
NA	TRBV29-1	TRBJ2-7	NA	CSVEGAIDEQYF	TGCAGCGTTGAGGGGGCAATCGACGAGCAGTACTTC
NA	TRBV19	TRBJ2-6	NA	CASSPLVGAAWNSGANVLTF	TGTGCCAGTAGTCCCCTAGTGGGGGCGGCTTGGAACTCTGGGGCCAACGTCCTGACTTTC
TRBD1	TRBV27	TRBJ2-6	many	CASSRTGTGANVLTF	TGTGCCAGCAGCCGGACAGGAACTGGGGCCAACGTCCTGACTTTC
TRBD2	TRBV20-1	TRBJ2-7	many	CSAAGGGAIRSYEQYF	TGCAGTGCGGCTGGCGGGGGGGCTATTAGATCCTACGAGCAGTACTTC
NA	TRBV11-2	TRBJ2-2	many	CANRMPGVKPGELFF	TGTGCCAACAGAATGCCAGGGGTGAAGCCCGGGGAGCTGTTTTTT
TRBD2	TRBV19	TRBJ2-3	many	CASTPPQAPSTSGGEDTQYF	TGTGCCAGTACCCCTCCTCAGGCTCCCTCGACTAGCGGGGGTGAAGATACGCAGTATTTT
TRBD2	TRBV20-1	TRBJ2-3	medium-sized	CSAELAGARTDTQYF	TGCAGTGCTGAACTAGCGGGGGCCCGCACAGATACGCAGTATTTT
NA	TRBV28	TRBJ2-1	few	CASSFRDTYNEQFF	TGTGCCAGCAGTTTCCGGGACACATACAATGAGCAGTTCTTC
TRBD2	TRBV5-6	TRBJ2-7	many	CASSPGGGNYEQYF	TGTGCCAGCAGCCCGGGGGGAGGGAACTACGAGCAGTACTTC
TRBD1	TRBV19	TRBJ2-7	many	CASRKDRGAYEQYF	TGTGCCAGTAGAAAAGACAGGGGTGCCTACGAGCAGTACTTC
TRBD1	TRBV6-6	TRBJ2-7	many	CASSYRPGQGTSGTYEQYF	TGTGCCAGCAGTTACCGACCGGGACAGGGCACTTCTGGGACCTACGAGCAGTACTTC
TRBD2	TRBV3-1	TRBJ2-2	NA	CASSPRSGGYTGELFF	TGTGCCAGCAGCCCTAGGTCCGGGGGGTACACCGGGGAGCTGTTTTTT
TRBD1	TRBV6-6	TRBJ1-1	NA	CASTPGQGAGNTEAFF	TGTGCCAGCACCCCGGGACAGGGGGCAGGAAACACTGAAGCTTTCTTT
NA	TRBV2	TRBJ1-5	many	CASSEGEGGLVNQPQHF	TGTGCCAGCAGTGAAGGAGAGGGGGGGCTGGTCAATCAGCCCCAGCATTTT
NA	TRBV7-9	TRBJ2-3	many	CASSPPRRDSTDTQYF	TGTGCCAGCAGTCCGCCGCGGCGGGACAGCACAGATACGCAGTATTTT
NA	TRBV5-1	TRBJ2-2	many	CASSSQGSNTGELFF	TGCGCCAGCAGTTCCCAGGGATCGAACACCGGGGAGCTGTTTTTT
TRBD2	TRBV2	TRBJ2-1	many	CASSEQLAGYNEQFF	TGTGCCAGCAGTGAACAACTAGCGGGTTACAATGAGCAGTTCTTC
TRBD1	TRBV20-1	TRBJ1-5	NA	CSARDEGTGAYQHF	TGCAGTGCTAGAGATGAAGGGACAGGGGCCTACCAGCATTTT
NA	TRBV30	TRBJ2-1	medium-sized	CAWKPGGALSPQFF	TGTGCCTGGAAACCAGGCGGGGCCCTTTCCCCGCAGTTCTTC
TRBD1	TRBV6-5	TRBJ1-2	many	CASSNTGGYGYTF	TGTGCCAGCAGTAACACAGGGGGCTATGGCTACACCTTC
TRBD2	TRBV11-2	TRBJ2-5	many	CASSLDRGLAEETQYF	TGTGCCAGCAGCTTAGACCGGGGACTAGCGGAAGAGACCCAGTACTTC
TRBD2	TRBV2	TRBJ2-3	few	CASCRPLAGVADTQYF	TGTGCCAGCTGCCGCCCACTAGCGGGGGTGGCAGATACGCAGTATTTT
NA	TRBV6-1	TRBJ1-1	NA	CASSTQGALNTEAFF	TGTGCCAGCAGTACACAGGGCGCCCTGAACACTGAAGCTTTCTTT
TRBD1	TRBV18	TRBJ1-1	many	CASSGQKNTEAFF	TGTGCCAGCTCGGGACAGAAGAACACTGAAGCTTTCTTT
TRBD2	TRBV7-2	TRBJ2-3	few	CASSLVGGGSADTQYF	TGTGCCAGCAGCTTAGTCGGCGGGGGGAGCGCAGATACGCAGTATTTT
NA	TRBV27	TRBJ2-1	NA	CASSFSGDDEQFF	TGTGCCAGCAGTTTTTCAGGGGACGATGAGCAGTTCTTC
NA	TRBV11-2	TRBJ1-1	many	CASSSGQNTEAFF	TGTGCCAGCAGCTCGGGACAGAACACTGAAGCTTTCTTT
TRBD2	TRBV5-6	TRBJ2-3	many	CASSYGLGTDTQYF	TGTGCCAGCAGCTATGGACTAGGCACAGATACGCAGTATTTT
TRBD2	TRBV7-3	TRBJ2-3	many	CASSFAGGPADTQYF	TGTGCCAGCAGCTTCGCGGGAGGGCCGGCAGATACGCAGTATTTT
TRBD1	TRBV19	TRBJ1-6	many	CASKTGWDSPLHF	TGTGCCAGCAAGACAGGGTGGGATTCACCCCTCCACTTT
NA	TRBV18	TRBJ1-3	medium-sized	CASSPQDRFSGNTIYF	TGTGCCAGCTCACCTCAAGACAGGTTCTCTGGAAACACCATATATTTT
NA	TRBV5-1	TRBJ2-3	few	CASRDERSTDTQYF	TGCGCCAGCAGAGATGAAAGGAGCACAGATACGCAGTATTTT
NA	TRBV5-1	TRBJ1-1	many	CASSSQGNTEAFF	TGCGCCAGCAGCTCCCAGGGGAACACTGAAGCTTTCTTT
NA	TRBV7-2	TRBJ2-1	many	CASSSPGWYNEQFF	TGTGCCAGCAGCTCCCCTGGTTGGTACAATGAGCAGTTCTTC
TRBD1	TRBV5-4	TRBJ2-3	few	CASSGQGFASDTQYF	TGTGCCAGCAGTGGACAGGGCTTCGCTTCGGATACGCAGTATTTT
NA	TRBV7-8	TRBJ2-1	many	CASSLEDFYNEQFF	TGTGCCAGCAGCTTAGAGGACTTCTACAATGAGCAGTTCTTC
NA	TRBV10-2	TRBJ1-6	many	CASLSGRVNNSPLHF	TGCGCCAGTTTGTCGGGCAGGGTTAATAATTCACCCCTCCACTTT
NA	TRBV27	TRBJ2-1	many	CASSRTVDPWDEQFF	TGTGCCAGCAGCCGGACTGTTGATCCCTGGGATGAGCAGTTCTTC
NA	TRBV20-1	TRBJ1-5	many	CSAGVNNQPQHF	TGCAGTGCAGGGGTCAACAATCAGCCCCAGCATTTT
NA	TRBV4-2	TRBJ2-7	NA	CASSPEGGTYEQYF	TGTGCCAGCAGCCCGGAAGGGGGGACCTACGAGCAGTACTTC
NA	TRBV18	TRBJ1-2	few	CASSPPGNYGYTF	TGTGCCAGCTCACCACCGGGGAACTATGGCTACACCTTC
NA	TRBV21-1	TRBJ2-3	many	CASSKEGPRGDTQYF	TGTGCCAGCAGCAAAGAGGGACCCCGCGGAGATACGCAGTATTTT
TRBD1	TRBV5-1	TRBJ2-4	many	CASSKDRGDDIQYF	TGCGCCAGCAGCAAGGACAGGGGAGATGACATTCAGTACTTC